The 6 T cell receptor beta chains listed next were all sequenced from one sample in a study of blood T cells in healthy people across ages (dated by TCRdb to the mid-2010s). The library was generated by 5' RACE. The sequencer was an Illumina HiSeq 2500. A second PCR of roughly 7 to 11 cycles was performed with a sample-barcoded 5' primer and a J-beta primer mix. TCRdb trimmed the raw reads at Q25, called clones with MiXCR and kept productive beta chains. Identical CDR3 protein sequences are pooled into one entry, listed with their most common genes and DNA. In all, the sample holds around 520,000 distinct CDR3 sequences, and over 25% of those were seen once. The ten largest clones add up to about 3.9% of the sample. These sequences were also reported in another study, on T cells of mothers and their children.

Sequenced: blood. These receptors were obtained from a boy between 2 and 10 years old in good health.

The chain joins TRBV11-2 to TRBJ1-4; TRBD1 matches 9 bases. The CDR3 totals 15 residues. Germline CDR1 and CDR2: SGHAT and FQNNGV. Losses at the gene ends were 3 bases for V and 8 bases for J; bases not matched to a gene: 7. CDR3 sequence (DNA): TGTGCCAGCAGCTTTGGGACAGGGATAGGGGAAAAACTGTTTTTT. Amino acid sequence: CASSFGTGIGEKLFF. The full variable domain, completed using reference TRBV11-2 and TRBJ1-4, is EAGVAQSPRYKIIEKRQSVAFWCNPISGHATLYWYQQILGQGPKLLIQFQNNGVVDDSQLPKDRFSAERLKGVDSTLKIQPAKLEDSAVYLCASSFGTGIGEKLFFGSGTQLSVL.

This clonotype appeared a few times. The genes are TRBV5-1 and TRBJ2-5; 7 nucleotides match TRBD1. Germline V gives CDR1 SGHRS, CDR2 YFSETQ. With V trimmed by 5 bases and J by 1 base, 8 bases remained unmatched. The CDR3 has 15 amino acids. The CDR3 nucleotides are TGCGCCAGCAGATCTCCCGGGACAGTCCAAGAGACCCAGTACTTC. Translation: CASRSPGTVQETQYF.

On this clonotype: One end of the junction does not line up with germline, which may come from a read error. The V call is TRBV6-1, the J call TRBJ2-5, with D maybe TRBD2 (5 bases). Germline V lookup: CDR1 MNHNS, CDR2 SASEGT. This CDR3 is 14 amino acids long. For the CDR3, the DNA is TGTGCCAGCAGGGAAGCTAGCTTCCAAGAGACCCAGTACTTC. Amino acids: CASREASFQETQYF.

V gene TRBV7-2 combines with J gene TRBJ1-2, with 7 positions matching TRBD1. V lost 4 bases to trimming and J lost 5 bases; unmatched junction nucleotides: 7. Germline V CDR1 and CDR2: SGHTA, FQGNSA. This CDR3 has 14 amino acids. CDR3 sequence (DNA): TGTGCCAGCAGCTCGAGACAGGGACCTTATGGCTACACCTTC. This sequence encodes CASSSRQGPYGYTF.

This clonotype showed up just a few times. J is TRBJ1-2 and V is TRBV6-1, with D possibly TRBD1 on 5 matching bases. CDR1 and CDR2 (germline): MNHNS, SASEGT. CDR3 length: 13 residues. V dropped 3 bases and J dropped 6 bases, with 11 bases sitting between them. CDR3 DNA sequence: TGTGCCAGCAGTGAGGAAAGGGGCCATGGCTACACCTTC. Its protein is CASSEERGHGYTF.

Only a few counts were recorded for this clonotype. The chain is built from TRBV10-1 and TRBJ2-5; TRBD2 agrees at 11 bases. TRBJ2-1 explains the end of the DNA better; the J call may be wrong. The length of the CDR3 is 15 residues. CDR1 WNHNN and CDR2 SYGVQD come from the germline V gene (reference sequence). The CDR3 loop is CASSESLAGGNEQFF. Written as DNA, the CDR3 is TGCGCCAGCAGTGAGTCGCTAGCGGGAGGCAATGAGCAGTTCTTC.